This TCR beta chain was identified in a study of cytotoxic CD8 clonotypes in ibrutinib-treated CLL. On the study more broadly: It was after a median roughly eleven months of treatment, range 6 to 36, that response samples were taken.

Study-level results: Having risen at ibrutinib response, clonality had fallen back toward baseline by progression.

A 1 in 200,000 to 1 in 1 million T cell depth was the sequencing target. Libraries were prepared by immunoSEQ multiplex PCR; TCRdb keeps only in-frame clonotypes and omits some of them. The sample contains more than 85,000 clones, around 77% of which appear only once. Note on this clone: Its antigen is currently unknown.

This clonotype was sampled from a human donor with chronic lymphocytic leukemia. Source: PBMCs, taken after 24 months of ibrutinib treatment.

As DNA, the CDR3 is TGCGCCAGCAGCAGGGGGACAGGGTTCCGCTACGAGCAGTACTTC. This gives the protein CASSRGTGFRYEQYF. This sequence joins TRBV10-2 and TRBJ2-7; 9 bases align to TRBD1. V shed 6 bases and J 3 bases; nucleotides not matched to a gene: 9. This CDR3 comprises 15 residues. Germline assignment: CDR1 WSHSY and CDR2 SAAADI.